A single T cell receptor (beta chain) is shown here with its context. The CDR3 totals 13 residues. CDR1 is LGHNT, CDR2 FRNRAP, per germline. V shed 6 bases, J shed 2 bases, and the junction held 3 bases outside the gene matches. This sample was included in a study of blood T cell repertoires in COVID-19. The method was immunoSEQ multiplex PCR; TCRdb's version includes in-frame clones alone and lacks a portion of them. This table has about 520,000 clones, 80% to 90% appearing once. The genes are TRBV12-5 and TRBJ2-5; 7 bases are a match to TRBD2. The receptor was derived from a human donor in a cohort sampled during active COVID-19. Sequencing input: peripheral blood. The CDR3 DNA reads as TGTGCTAGTGGGGCTAGCGGACAAGAGACCCAGTACTTC. This gives the protein CASGASGQETQYF.